This T cell receptor beta chain appears in the sequencing data of a study of identical twins' blood T cells. General observations from the study: Out-of-frame TCRbeta clonotypes reportedly had markedly more similar V usage in twins than unrelated donors.

The CDR3 is made up of 14 amino acids. Germline values: CDR1 SQVTM, CDR2 ANQGSEA. The three twin pairs were reared together, likely meeting the same infections. Comments on this clonotype: Its antigen remains unknown. The junction does not match germline at one end; this may be a read error.

In TCRdb, the 5' RACE reads were re-called with MiXCR into one record per CDR3 protein. The table shows fewer than 450,000 distinct CDR3 sequences, with roughly 28% occurring only once. The V gene is TRBV29-1, the J gene TRBJ1-3; 11 bases align to TRBD1. The specimen was PBMCs. This TCR came from a woman between 18 and 50 years old in good health. CDR3 bases: TGCAGCGTTTGGGACAGGGGGGCCGGAAACACCAGATATTTT. Its protein product is CSVWDRGAGNTRYF.